The sequence of this TCR beta chain was determined in a study of cytomegalovirus exposure and HLA in healthy donors. Findings and limits, study-wide: TCR beta V segments were, for the most part, productive about 87% or about 30% of the time in an earlier analysis. Specificity of a few CMV-associated chains for CMV antigens was verified in vitro.

The PCR ran on 60 Vbeta and 13 Jbeta primers. The table came from immunoSEQ multiplex PCR; TCRdb's copy has only in-frame clones and leaves some out. The sample consists of some 130,000 clones, more than 70% of them appearing once. There are 15 residues in the CDR3. CDR1 and CDR2 (germline): SGDLS, YYNGEE. V was clipped by 2 bases and J by 5 bases; unmatched bases: 3. This clone appeared once. Antigen unknown. Other DNA sequences in this sample translate to the same CDR3. The chain recombines TRBV9 with TRBJ2-3, with 12 bases aligning to TRBD1. The sequencing input was PBMCs. The sequence came from a male donor in good health and CMV-seropositive. DNA for the CDR3: TGTGCCAGCAGCGTGGGACAGGGGGCGGGAGATACGCAGTATTTT. Translating gives CASSVGQGAGDTQYF.